These T cell receptor beta chains were read from a single sample in a study of T cells in localized non-small cell lung cancer. The data were produced by immunoSEQ multiplex PCR, yet TCRdb's version contains in-frame clones alone and is incomplete. This sample has about 130,000 clones, with roughly 90% found just once. Material: peripheral blood, obtained before any cancer treatment. The receptors here all came from an older female donor with stage I lung adenocarcinoma. CDR3s include the opening cysteine and the closing phenylalanine or tryptophan. D genes are given only for firm matches. Size is stated for part of the rows, as once, few or many counts, or as a class when the clone is expanded.

V gene: TRBV11-2
J gene: TRBJ2-1
clone size: -
D gene: TRBD1
CDR3 DNA: TGTGCCAGCAGCTCGCAGGGGGTTTTCCCCAACAATGAGCAGTTCTTC
CDR3 protein: CASSSQGVFPNNEQFF

V gene: TRBV11-1
J gene: TRBJ2-3
clone size: -
D gene: TRBD1
CDR3 DNA: TGTGCCAGCAGCCAGACAGGGATGGGCACAGATACGCAGTATTTT
CDR3 protein: CASSQTGMGTDTQYF

V gene: TRBV5-1
J gene: TRBJ2-7
clone size: -
D gene: TRBD2
CDR3 DNA: TGCGCCAGCAGCTTAGCGGGAGGGGGGTACGAGCAGTACTTC
CDR3 protein: CASSLAGGGYEQYF

V gene: TRBV6-4
J gene: TRBJ2-7
clone size: -
D gene: TRBD1
CDR3 DNA: TGTGCCAGCAGTGAGACAGGGAGCGCCTACGAGCAGTACTTC
CDR3 protein: CASSETGSAYEQYF

V gene: TRBV12-5
J gene: TRBJ2-1
clone size: -
D gene: TRBD2
CDR3 DNA: TGTGCTAGTGGTTTGGCCCCTTCTAGCGGACCCTACAATGAGCAGTTCTTC
CDR3 protein: CASGLAPSSGPYNEQFF

V gene: TRBV2
J gene: TRBJ1-5
clone size: -
D gene: TRBD1
CDR3 DNA: TGTGCCAGCAGTGAAAGAAGGGACAGGAACAATCAGCCCCAGCATTTT
CDR3 protein: CASSERRDRNNQPQHF

V gene: TRBV19
J gene: TRBJ1-1
clone size: -
D gene: -
CDR3 DNA: TGTGCCAGTAGTATAGAACCAGGGCCAACCACTGAAGCTTTCTTT
CDR3 protein: CASSIEPGPTTEAFF

V gene: TRBV10-3
J gene: TRBJ1-3
clone size: -
D gene: -
CDR3 DNA: TGTGCCATCAGTGAGAGGTCGGGAAACACCATATATTTT
CDR3 protein: CAISERSGNTIYF

V gene: TRBV15
J gene: TRBJ2-7
clone size: -
D gene: -
CDR3 DNA: TGTGCCACCAGCAGAGAGGGCTACGAGCAGTACTTC
CDR3 protein: CATSREGYEQYF

V gene: TRBV7-7
J gene: TRBJ2-5
clone size: -
D gene: -
CDR3 DNA: TGTGCTAGCAGCTTAATCCCACAAGGGGAGACCCAGTACTTC
CDR3 protein: CASSLIPQGETQYF

V gene: TRBV5-4
J gene: TRBJ2-3
clone size: -
D gene: -
CDR3 DNA: TGTGCCAGCAGCTCCCCAGGGGGCACAGATACGCAGTATTTT
CDR3 protein: CASSSPGGTDTQYF

V gene: TRBV11-2
J gene: TRBJ2-2
clone size: -
D gene: -
CDR3 DNA: TGTGCCAGCAGCTTCCGGCCCGGGGAGCTGTTTTTT
CDR3 protein: CASSFRPGELFF

V gene: TRBV5-1
J gene: TRBJ2-1
clone size: -
D gene: -
CDR3 DNA: TGCGCCAGCAGCGACCAAGGCAATGAGCAGTTCTTC
CDR3 protein: CASSDQGNEQFF

V gene: TRBV7-2
J gene: TRBJ1-5
clone size: -
D gene: TRBD1
CDR3 DNA: TGTGCCAGCAGCGCAAGGACAGGGGAGCAGCCCCAGCATTTT
CDR3 protein: CASSARTGEQPQHF

V gene: TRBV28
J gene: TRBJ1-5
clone size: -
D gene: TRBD1
CDR3 DNA: TGTGCCAGCAGTGGGTACAGGGGCCCTTTGGCTCAACCTTTT
CDR3 protein: CASSGYRGPLAQPF

V gene: TRBV30
J gene: TRBJ1-1
clone size: -
D gene: -
CDR3 DNA: TGTGCCTGGAGTGTGATAGGGGGAAGGACTGAAGCTTTCTTT
CDR3 protein: CAWSVIGGRTEAFF

V gene: TRBV15
J gene: TRBJ1-4
clone size: -
D gene: -
CDR3 DNA: TGTGCCACCAGCAGAGGAGCAACTAATGAAAAACTGTTTTTT
CDR3 protein: CATSRGATNEKLFF

V gene: TRBV7-3
J gene: TRBJ2-5
clone size: -
D gene: TRBD2
CDR3 DNA: TGTGCCAGCAGCTTAATGGGACTAGAACAAGAGACCCAGTACTTC
CDR3 protein: CASSLMGLEQETQYF

V gene: TRBV27
J gene: TRBJ2-7
clone size: -
D gene: -
CDR3 DNA: TGTGCCAGCAGCCCTGGGCTTAGAGAGCAGTACTTC
CDR3 protein: CASSPGLREQYF

V gene: TRBV7-2
J gene: TRBJ1-1
clone size: -
D gene: -
CDR3 DNA: TGTGCCAGCAGCCGACAGTTGAACACTGAAGCTTTCTTT
CDR3 protein: CASSRQLNTEAFF

V gene: TRBV4-1
J gene: TRBJ2-7
clone size: -
D gene: -
CDR3 DNA: TGCGCCAGCAGCCAAGAGGGTAGGGTGCCCTTTGGCTACGAGCAGTACTTC
CDR3 protein: CASSQEGRVPFGYEQYF

V gene: TRBV6-1
J gene: TRBJ1-3
clone size: -
D gene: -
CDR3 DNA: TGTGCCAGCAGTGAGCTCTCGGGCGGGCTCTCTGGAAACACCATATATTTT
CDR3 protein: CASSELSGGLSGNTIYF

V gene: TRBV29-1
J gene: TRBJ2-3
clone size: -
D gene: -
CDR3 DNA: TGCAGCGCCGCAAGGTCGGGAGATCGCACAGATACGCAGTATTTT
CDR3 protein: CSAARSGDRTDTQYF

V gene: TRBV6-5
J gene: TRBJ2-5
clone size: -
D gene: -
CDR3 DNA: TGTGCCAGCAGTTACCACATTCGGCAAGGGACCCAGTACTTC
CDR3 protein: CASSYHIRQGTQYF

V gene: TRBV18
J gene: TRBJ1-1
clone size: -
D gene: -
CDR3 DNA: TGTGCCAGCTCACCATTCGGCCGTGGGGTTATCACTGAAGCTTTCTTT
CDR3 protein: CASSPFGRGVITEAFF

V gene: TRBV6-1
J gene: TRBJ1-5
clone size: -
D gene: -
CDR3 DNA: TGTGCCAGCAGTGAGTATAGCAATCAGCCCCAGCATTTT
CDR3 protein: CASSEYSNQPQHF

V gene: TRBV7-9
J gene: TRBJ2-3
clone size: -
D gene: -
CDR3 DNA: TGTGCCAGCAGCTCAACTCAAGCCGATACGCAGTATTTT
CDR3 protein: CASSSTQADTQYF

V gene: TRBV19
J gene: TRBJ1-1
clone size: once
D gene: TRBD1
CDR3 DNA: TGTGCCAGCGAGGGGACAGAGCCCAGGAACACTGAAGCTTTCTTT
CDR3 protein: CASEGTEPRNTEAFF

V gene: TRBV5-6
J gene: TRBJ2-7
clone size: -
D gene: -
CDR3 DNA: TGTGCCAGCAGTATGACCCCCTCATATTCCTACGAGCAGTACTTC
CDR3 protein: CASSMTPSYSYEQYF

V gene: TRBV27
J gene: TRBJ2-1
clone size: -
D gene: -
CDR3 DNA: TGTGCCAGCGGCCATGTGGGGAATGAGCAGTTCTTC
CDR3 protein: CASGHVGNEQFF

V gene: TRBV6-5
J gene: TRBJ2-7
clone size: -
D gene: -
CDR3 DNA: TGTGCCAGCAGTTACAGCATCGGATTATACGAGCAGTACTTC
CDR3 protein: CASSYSIGLYEQYF

V gene: TRBV11-1
J gene: TRBJ1-1
clone size: -
D gene: -
CDR3 DNA: TGTGCCAGCAGCCACGCCGCTGGCGGTGAAGCTTTCTTT
CDR3 protein: CASSHAAGGEAFF

V gene: TRBV5-4
J gene: TRBJ2-5
clone size: few
D gene: TRBD2
CDR3 DNA: TGTGCCAGCAGCACGGGACTAGAGGTAGAGACCCAGTACTTC
CDR3 protein: CASSTGLEVETQYF

V gene: TRBV29-1
J gene: TRBJ2-7
clone size: -
D gene: -
CDR3 DNA: TGCAGCGCCGGACAAGGCTCCTACGAGCAGTACTTC
CDR3 protein: CSAGQGSYEQYF

V gene: TRBV28
J gene: TRBJ1-5
clone size: -
D gene: -
CDR3 DNA: TGTGCCAGCAGTTTAACAGACAATCAGCCCCAGCATTTT
CDR3 protein: CASSLTDNQPQHF

V gene: TRBV15
J gene: TRBJ2-3
clone size: -
D gene: TRBD1
CDR3 DNA: TGTGCCACCAGCGGGGACAGGGGAAACACAGATACGCAGTATTTT
CDR3 protein: CATSGDRGNTDTQYF

V gene: TRBV28
J gene: TRBJ1-2
clone size: -
D gene: -
CDR3 DNA: TGTGCCAGCCTGAGGGAAAGGGCCGGCTACACCTTC
CDR3 protein: CASLRERAGYTF

V gene: TRBV28
J gene: TRBJ2-5
clone size: -
D gene: TRBD1
CDR3 DNA: TGTGCCAGCAGTTTCGAGGACAGGCAAGAGACCCAGTACTTC
CDR3 protein: CASSFEDRQETQYF

V gene: TRBV19
J gene: TRBJ2-7
clone size: -
D gene: -
CDR3 DNA: TGTGCCAGTAGCATCACCAGGGACTCCTACGAGCAGTACTTC
CDR3 protein: CASSITRDSYEQYF

V gene: TRBV5-4
J gene: TRBJ2-3
clone size: -
D gene: -
CDR3 DNA: TGTGCCAGCAGCTTGCGGGTTGATGCTAGCACAGATACGCAGTATTTT
CDR3 protein: CASSLRVDASTDTQYF

V gene: TRBV9
J gene: TRBJ1-2
clone size: -
D gene: -
CDR3 DNA: TGTGCCAGCAGCCCCACCGGGGCAATCTATGGCTACACCTTC
CDR3 protein: CASSPTGAIYGYTF